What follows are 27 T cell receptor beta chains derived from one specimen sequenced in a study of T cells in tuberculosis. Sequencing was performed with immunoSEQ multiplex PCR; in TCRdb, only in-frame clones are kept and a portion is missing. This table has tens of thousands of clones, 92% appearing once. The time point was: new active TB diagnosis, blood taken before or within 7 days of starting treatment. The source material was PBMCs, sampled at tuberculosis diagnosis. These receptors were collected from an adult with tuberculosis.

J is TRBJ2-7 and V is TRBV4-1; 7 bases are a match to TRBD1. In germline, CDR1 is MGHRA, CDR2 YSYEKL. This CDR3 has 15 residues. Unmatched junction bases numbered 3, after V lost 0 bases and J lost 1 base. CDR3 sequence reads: CASSQEPGQSYEQYF. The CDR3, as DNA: TGCGCCAGCAGCCAAGAGCCGGGACAGTCCTACGAGCAGTACTTC.

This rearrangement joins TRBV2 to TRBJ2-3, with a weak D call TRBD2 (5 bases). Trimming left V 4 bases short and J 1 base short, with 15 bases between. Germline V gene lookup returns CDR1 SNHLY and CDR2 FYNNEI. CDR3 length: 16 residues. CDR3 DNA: TGTGCCAGCAGTGCGGAGGCCCGACTACGCACAGATACGCAGTATTTT. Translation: CASSAEARLRTDTQYF.

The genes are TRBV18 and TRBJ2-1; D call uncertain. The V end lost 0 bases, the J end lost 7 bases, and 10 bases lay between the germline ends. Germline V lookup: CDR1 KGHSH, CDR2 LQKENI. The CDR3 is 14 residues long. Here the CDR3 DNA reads TGTGCCAGCTCACCACCCAGCAGGCTGAATGAGCAGTTCTTC. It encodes CASSPPSRLNEQFF.

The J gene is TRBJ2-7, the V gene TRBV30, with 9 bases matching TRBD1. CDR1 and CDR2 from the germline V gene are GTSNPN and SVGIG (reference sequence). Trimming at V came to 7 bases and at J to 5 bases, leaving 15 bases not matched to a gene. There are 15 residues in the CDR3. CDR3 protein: CASNRGPGNADEQYF. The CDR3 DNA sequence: TGTGCCTCCAACAGGGGGCCCGGTAACGCTGACGAGCAGTACTTC.

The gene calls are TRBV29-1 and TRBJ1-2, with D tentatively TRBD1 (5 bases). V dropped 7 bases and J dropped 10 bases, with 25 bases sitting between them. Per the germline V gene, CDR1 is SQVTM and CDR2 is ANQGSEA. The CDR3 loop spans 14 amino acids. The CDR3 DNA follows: TGCAGCGCCATTACTGGAAGGGCTAAAGGGGACTACACCTTC. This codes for CSAITGRAKGDYTF.

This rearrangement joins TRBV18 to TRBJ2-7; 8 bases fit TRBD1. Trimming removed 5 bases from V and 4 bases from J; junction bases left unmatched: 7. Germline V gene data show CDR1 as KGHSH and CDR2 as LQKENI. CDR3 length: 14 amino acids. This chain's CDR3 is CASSSRGRGYEQYF. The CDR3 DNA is TGTGCCAGCTCATCCAGGGGGCGCGGGTACGAGCAGTACTTC.

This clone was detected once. CDR3: CAISDETVFGDTEAFF. DNA for the CDR3: TGTGCCATCAGTGACGAGACAGTTTTTGGAGACACTGAAGCTTTCTTT. V gene TRBV10-3 combines with J gene TRBJ1-1; perhaps TRBD1 as D (5 bases). The ends were cut back, 3 bases at V and 3 bases at J, with 17 bases in the middle. The CDR3 length is 16 residues. Per germline, CDR1 ENHRY and CDR2 SYGVKD.

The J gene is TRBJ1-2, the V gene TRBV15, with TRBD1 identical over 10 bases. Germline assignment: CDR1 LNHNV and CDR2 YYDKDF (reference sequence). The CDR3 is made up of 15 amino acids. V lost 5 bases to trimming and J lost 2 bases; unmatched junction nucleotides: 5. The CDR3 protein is CATSEPGQGNYGYTF. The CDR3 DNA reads TGTGCCACCAGCGAGCCGGGACAGGGGAACTATGGCTACACCTTC.

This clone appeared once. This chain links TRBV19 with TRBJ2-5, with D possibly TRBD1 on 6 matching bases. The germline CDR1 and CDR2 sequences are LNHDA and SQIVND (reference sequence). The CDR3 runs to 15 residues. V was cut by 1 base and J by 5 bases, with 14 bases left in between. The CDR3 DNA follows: TGTGCCAGTAGTATAGGCGACACTAGGGGGGAGACCCAGTACTTC. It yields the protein CASSIGDTRGETQYF.

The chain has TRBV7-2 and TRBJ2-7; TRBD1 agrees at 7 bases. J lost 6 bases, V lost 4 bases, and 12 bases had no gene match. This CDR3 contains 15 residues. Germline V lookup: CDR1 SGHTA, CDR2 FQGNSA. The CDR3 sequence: CASSSKRAGGREQYF. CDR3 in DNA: TGTGCCAGCAGCTCAAAACGGGCAGGGGGTCGCGAGCAGTACTTC. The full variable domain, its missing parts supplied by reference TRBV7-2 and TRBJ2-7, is GAGVSQSPSNKVTEKGKDVELRCDPISGHTALYWYRQSLGQGLEFLIYFQGNSAPDKSGLPSDRFSAERTGGSVSTLTIQRTQQEDSAVYLCASSSKRAGGREQYFGPGTRLTVT.

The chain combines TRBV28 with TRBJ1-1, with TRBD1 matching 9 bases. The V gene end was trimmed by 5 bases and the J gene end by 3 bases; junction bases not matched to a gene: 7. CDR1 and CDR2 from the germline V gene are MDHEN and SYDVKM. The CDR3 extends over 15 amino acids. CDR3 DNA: TGTGCCAGCAGTCACGGGACAGGGAGGGACACTGAAGCTTTCTTT. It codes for CASSHGTGRDTEAFF.

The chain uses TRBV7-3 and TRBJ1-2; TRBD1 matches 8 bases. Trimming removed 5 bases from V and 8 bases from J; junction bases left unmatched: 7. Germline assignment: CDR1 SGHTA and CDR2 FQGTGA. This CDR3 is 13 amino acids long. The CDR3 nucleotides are TGTGCCAGCAGCCCCACAGGGGGTTTAGGCTACACCTTC. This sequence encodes CASSPTGGLGYTF.

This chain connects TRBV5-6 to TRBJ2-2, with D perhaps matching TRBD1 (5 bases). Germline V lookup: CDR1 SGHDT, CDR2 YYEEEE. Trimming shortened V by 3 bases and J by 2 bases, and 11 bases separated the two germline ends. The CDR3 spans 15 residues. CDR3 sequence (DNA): TGTGCCAGCAGCTGGGGCAGGGAAAACACCGGGGAGCTGTTTTTT. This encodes CASSWGRENTGELFF.

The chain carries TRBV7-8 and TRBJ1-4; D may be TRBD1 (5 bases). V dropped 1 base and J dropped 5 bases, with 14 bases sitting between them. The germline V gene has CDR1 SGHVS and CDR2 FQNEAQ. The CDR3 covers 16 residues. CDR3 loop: CASSLEGAAPNEKLFF. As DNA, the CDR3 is TGTGCCAGCAGCTTAGAAGGGGCCGCGCCGAATGAAAAACTGTTTTTT.

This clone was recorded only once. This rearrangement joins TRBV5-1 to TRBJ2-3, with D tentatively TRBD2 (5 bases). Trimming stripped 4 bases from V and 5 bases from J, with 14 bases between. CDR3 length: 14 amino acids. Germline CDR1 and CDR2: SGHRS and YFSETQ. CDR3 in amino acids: CASSRGNIGDTQYF. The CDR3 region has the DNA TGCGCCAGCAGCAGAGGGAACATAGGAGATACGCAGTATTTT.

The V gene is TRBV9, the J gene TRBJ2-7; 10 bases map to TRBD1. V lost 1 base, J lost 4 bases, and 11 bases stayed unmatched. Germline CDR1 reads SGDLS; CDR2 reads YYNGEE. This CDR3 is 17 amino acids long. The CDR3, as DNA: TGTGCCAGCAGCGTATATGGCCGGACAGGGGGTATATACGAGCAGTACTTC. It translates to CASSVYGRTGGIYEQYF.

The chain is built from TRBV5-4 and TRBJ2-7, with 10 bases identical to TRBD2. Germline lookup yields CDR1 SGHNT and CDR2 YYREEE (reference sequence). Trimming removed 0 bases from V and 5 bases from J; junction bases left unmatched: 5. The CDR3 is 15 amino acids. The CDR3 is CASSLVGTSAHEQYF. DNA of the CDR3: TGTGCCAGCAGCTTGGTAGGGACTAGCGCCCACGAGCAGTACTTC.

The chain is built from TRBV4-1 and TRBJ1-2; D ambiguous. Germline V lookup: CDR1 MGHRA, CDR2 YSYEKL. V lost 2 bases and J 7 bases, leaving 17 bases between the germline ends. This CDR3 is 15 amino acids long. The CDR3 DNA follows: TGCGCCAGCAGCCAAACCTCGATCCGGGAGGGTGGCTACACCTTC. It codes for CASSQTSIREGGYTF.

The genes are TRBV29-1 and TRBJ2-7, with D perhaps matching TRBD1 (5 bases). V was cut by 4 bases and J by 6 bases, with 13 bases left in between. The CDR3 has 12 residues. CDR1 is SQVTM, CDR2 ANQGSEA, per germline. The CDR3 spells CSVVGDSLEQYF. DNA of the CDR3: TGCAGCGTTGTAGGGGATAGCCTCGAGCAGTACTTC.

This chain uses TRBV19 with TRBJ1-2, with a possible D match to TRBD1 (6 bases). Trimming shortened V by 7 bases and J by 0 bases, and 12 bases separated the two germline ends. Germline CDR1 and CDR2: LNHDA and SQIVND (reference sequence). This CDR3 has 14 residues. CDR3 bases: TGTGCCAGTACCCGGGACAAACCTAACTATGGCTACACCTTC. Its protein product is CASTRDKPNYGYTF.

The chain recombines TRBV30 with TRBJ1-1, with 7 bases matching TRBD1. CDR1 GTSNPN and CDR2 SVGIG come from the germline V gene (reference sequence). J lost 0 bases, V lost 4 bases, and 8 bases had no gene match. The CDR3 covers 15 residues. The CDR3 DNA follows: TGTGCCTGGACGACCGGGACAGCAATGAACACTGAAGCTTTCTTT. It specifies CAWTTGTAMNTEAFF.

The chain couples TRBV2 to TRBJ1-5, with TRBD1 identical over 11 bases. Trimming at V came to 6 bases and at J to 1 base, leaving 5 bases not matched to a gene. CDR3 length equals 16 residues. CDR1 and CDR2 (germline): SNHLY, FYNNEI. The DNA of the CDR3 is TGTGCCAGCAGGGGACAGGGGGGGAAGAGCAATCAGCCCCAGCATTTT. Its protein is CASRGQGGKSNQPQHF. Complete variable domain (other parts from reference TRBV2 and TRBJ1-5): EPEVTQTPSHQVTQMGQEVILRCVPISNHLYFYWYRQILGQKVEFLVSFYNNEISEKSEIFDDQFSVERPDGSNFTLKIRSTKLEDSAMYFCASRGQGGKSNQPQHFGDGTRLSIL.

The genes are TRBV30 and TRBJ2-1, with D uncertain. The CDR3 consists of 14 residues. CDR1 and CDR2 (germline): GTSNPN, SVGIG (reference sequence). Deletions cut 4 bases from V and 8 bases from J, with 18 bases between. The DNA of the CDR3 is TGTGCCTGGACCCCGCGGCGGCTAGTGGATGAGCAGTTCTTC. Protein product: CAWTPRRLVDEQFF. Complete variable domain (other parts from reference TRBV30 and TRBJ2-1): SQTIHQWPATLVQPVGSPLSLECTVEGTSNPNLYWYRQAAGRGLQLLFYSVGIGQISSEVPQNLSASRPQDRQFILSSKKLLLSDSGFYLCAWTPRRLVDEQFFGPGTRLTVL.

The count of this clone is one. The CDR3 loop reads CASSIQGDTQYF. The CDR3, as DNA: TGTGCCAGCAGCATCCAGGGAGATACGCAGTATTTT. The genes are TRBV7-3 and TRBJ2-3; tentatively, D is TRBD1 (5 bases). This CDR3 contains 12 residues. The V gene lost 5 bases and the J gene lost 5 bases, with 8 bases spanning the gap. Germline V gene sequence: CDR1 SGHTA, CDR2 FQGTGA.

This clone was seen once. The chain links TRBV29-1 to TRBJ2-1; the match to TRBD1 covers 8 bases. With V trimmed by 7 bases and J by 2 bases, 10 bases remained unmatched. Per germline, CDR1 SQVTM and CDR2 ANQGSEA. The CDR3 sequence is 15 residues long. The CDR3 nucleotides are TGCAGCGAAACAGGGGGGCTGGGGGCCTACAATGAGCAGTTCTTC. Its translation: CSETGGLGAYNEQFF.

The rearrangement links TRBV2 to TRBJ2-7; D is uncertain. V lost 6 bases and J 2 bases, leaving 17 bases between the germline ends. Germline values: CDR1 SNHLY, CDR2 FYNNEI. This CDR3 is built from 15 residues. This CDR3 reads CASSPTAFQAYEQYF. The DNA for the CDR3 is TGTGCCAGCAGCCCCACTGCTTTCCAAGCCTACGAGCAGTACTTC.

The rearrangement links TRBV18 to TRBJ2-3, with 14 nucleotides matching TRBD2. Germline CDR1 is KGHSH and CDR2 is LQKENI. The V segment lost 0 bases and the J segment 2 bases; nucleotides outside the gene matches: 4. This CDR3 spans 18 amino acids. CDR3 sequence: CASSPPGLAGATTDTQYF. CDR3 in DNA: TGTGCCAGCTCACCACCGGGACTAGCGGGGGCGACCACAGATACGCAGTATTTT.